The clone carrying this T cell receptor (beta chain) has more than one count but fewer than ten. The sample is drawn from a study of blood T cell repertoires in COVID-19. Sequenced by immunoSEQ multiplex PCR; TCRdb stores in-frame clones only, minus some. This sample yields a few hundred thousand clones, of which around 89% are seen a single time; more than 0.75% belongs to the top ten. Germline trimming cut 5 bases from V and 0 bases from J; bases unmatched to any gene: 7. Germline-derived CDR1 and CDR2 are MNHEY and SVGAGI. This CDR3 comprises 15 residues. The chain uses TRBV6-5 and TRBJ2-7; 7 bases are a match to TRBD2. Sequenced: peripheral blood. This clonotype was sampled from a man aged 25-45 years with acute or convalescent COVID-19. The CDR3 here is CASSSGTVVSYEQYF. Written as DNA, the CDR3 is TGTGCCAGCAGTAGCGGGACTGTAGTCTCCTACGAGCAGTACTTC.